The following is a TCR beta chain sequence with its context. Here immunoSEQ multiplex PCR was the method, and the copy in TCRdb shows in-frame clones only, minus some. The sample gives tens of thousands of clones, about 94% of which show up once; around 3.6% is in the top ten. These data are taken from a study of control samples from healthy donors and cancer patients. Germline values: CDR1 SGDLS, CDR2 YYNGEE. V was cut by 0 bases and J by 13 bases, with 4 bases left in between. CDR3 length equals 9 residues. Sample: blood. This clonotype originated in a woman aged 50 to 65 in good health. The V and J genes are TRBV9 and TRBJ1-2; D unresolved. The CDR3 region has the DNA TGTGCCAGCAGCGTAGACCCCACCTTC. Amino acids: CASSVDPTF.